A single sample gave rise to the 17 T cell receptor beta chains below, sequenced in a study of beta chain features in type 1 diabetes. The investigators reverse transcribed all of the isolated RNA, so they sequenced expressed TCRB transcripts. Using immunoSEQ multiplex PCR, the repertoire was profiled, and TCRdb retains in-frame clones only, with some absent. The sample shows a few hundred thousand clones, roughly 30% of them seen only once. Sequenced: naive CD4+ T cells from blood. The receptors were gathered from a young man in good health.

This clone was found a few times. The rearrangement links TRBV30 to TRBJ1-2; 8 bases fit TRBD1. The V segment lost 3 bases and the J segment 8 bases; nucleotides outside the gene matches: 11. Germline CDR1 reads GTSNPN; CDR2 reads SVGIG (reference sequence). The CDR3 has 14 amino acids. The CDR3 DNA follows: TGTGCCTGGAGCTTCGACAGGGGTGATCGAGGCTACACCTTC. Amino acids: CAWSFDRGDRGYTF.

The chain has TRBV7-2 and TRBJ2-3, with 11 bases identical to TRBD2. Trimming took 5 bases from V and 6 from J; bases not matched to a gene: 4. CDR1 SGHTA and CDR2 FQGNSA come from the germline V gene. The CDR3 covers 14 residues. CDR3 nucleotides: TGTGCCAGCAGCCCCGCTAGCGGGAGGGATACGCAGTATTTT. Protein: CASSPASGRDTQYF.

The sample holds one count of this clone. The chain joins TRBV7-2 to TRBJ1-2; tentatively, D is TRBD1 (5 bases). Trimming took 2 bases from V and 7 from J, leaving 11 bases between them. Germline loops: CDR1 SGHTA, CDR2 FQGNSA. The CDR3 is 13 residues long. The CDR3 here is CASSLTTGAGYTF. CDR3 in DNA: TGTGCCAGCAGCTTAACAACCGGGGCTGGCTACACCTTC.

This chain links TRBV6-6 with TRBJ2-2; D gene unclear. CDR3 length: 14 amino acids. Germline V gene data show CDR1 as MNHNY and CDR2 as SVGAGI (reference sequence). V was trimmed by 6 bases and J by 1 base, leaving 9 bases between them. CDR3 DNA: TGTGCCAGCAGCAGCTCCGGGAACACCGGGGAGCTGTTTTTT. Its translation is CASSSSGNTGELFF.

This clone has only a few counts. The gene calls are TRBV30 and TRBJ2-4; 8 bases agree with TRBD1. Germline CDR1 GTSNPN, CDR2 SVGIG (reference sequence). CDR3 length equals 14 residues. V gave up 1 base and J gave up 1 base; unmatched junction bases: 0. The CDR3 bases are TGTGCCTGGAGTGACAGGGGGGCCAAAAACATTCAGTACTTC. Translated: CAWSDRGAKNIQYF.

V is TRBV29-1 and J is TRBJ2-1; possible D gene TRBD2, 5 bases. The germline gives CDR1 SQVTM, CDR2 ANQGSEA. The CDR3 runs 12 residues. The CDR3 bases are TGCTGCGGACTGGTCTCCTACAATGAGCAGTTCTTC. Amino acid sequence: CCGLVSYNEQFF.

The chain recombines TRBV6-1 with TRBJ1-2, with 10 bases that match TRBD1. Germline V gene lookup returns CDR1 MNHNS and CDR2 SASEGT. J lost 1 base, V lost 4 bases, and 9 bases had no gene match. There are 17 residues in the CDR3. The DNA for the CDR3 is TGTGCCAGCAGTGTCGGGACAGGGGCGAAGGGTAACTATGGCTACACCTTC. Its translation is CASSVGTGAKGNYGYTF.

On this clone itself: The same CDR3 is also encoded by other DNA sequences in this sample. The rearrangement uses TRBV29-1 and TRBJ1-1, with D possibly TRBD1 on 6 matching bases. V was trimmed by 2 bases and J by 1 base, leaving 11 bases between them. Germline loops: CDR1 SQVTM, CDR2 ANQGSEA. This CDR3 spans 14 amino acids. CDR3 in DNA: TGCAGCGTTGAAAGGGGCAGGGGGAACACTGAAGCTTTCTTT. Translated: CSVERGRGNTEAFF.

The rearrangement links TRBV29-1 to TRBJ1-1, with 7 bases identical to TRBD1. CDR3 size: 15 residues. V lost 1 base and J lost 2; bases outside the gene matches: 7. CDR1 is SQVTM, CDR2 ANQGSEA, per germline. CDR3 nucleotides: TGCAGCGTTGAAGGACAGGGTGGGTATAACACTGAAGCTTTCTTT. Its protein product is CSVEGQGGYNTEAFF.

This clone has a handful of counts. CDR3 nucleotide sequence: TGTGCCAGCAGCGTGACAGGGTCCTCCTACGAGCAGTACTTC. Protein sequence: CASSVTGSSYEQYF. The chain couples TRBV7-9 to TRBJ2-7; TRBD1 aligns across 7 bases. From germline, CDR1 is SEHNR and CDR2 FQNEAQ (reference sequence). The CDR3 is 14 residues long. V lost 5 bases to trimming and J lost 0 bases; unmatched junction nucleotides: 4.

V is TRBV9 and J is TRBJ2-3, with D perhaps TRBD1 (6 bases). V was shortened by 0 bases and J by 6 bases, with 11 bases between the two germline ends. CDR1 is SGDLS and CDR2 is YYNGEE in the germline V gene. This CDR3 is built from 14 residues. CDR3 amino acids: CASSVGGRPDTQYF. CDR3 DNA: TGTGCCAGCAGCGTAGGGGGGCGCCCGGATACGCAGTATTTT. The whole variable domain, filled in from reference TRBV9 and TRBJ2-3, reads DSGVTQTPKHLITATGQRVTLRCSPRSGDLSVYWYQQSLDQGLQFLIQYYNGEERAKGNILERFSAQQFPDLHSELNLSSLELGDSALYFCASSVGGRPDTQYFGPGTRLTVL.

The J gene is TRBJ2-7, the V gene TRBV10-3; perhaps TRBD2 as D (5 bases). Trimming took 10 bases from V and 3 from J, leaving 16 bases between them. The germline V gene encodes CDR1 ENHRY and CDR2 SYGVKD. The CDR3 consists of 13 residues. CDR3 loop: CATLQPSLYEQYF. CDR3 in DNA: TGTGCCACCCTACAGCCTAGCCTCTACGAGCAGTACTTC.

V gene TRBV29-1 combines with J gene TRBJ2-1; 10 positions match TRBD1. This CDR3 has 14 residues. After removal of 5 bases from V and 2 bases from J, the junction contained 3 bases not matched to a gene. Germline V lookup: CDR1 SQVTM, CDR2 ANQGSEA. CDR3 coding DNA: TGCAGCGTTCGGACAGGGGGAACCTACAATGAGCAGTTCTTC. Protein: CSVRTGGTYNEQFF.

The CDR3 nucleotides read TGTGCCAGCAGCCTCCCCGGCCTTGGGGGCTACACCTTC. This gives the protein CASSLPGLGGYTF. The chain carries TRBV7-2 and TRBJ1-2, with unresolved D. Germline V gives CDR1 SGHTA, CDR2 FQGNSA. V was pared by 5 bases and J by 8 bases, with 15 bases between. This CDR3 spans 13 amino acids.

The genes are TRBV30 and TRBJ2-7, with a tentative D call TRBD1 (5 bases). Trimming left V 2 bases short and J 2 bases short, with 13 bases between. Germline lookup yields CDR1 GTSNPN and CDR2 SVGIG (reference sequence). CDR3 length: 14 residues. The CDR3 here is CAWSRVRGTYEQYF. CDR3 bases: TGTGCCTGGAGTCGCGTAAGGGGTACCTACGAGCAGTACTTC.

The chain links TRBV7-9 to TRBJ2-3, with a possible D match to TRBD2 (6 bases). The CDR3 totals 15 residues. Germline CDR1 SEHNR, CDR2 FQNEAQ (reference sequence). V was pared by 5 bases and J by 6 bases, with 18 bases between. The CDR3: CASSPLFGAGDTQYF. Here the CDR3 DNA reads TGTGCCAGCAGCCCCCTCTTTGGGGCGGGGGATACGCAGTATTTT.

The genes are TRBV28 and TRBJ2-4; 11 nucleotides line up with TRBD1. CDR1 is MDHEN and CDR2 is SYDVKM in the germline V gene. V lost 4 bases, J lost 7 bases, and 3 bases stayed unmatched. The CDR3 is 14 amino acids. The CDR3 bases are TGTGCCAGCAGTTGGACAGGGGGCTGGAACATTCAGTACTTC. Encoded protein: CASSWTGGWNIQYF.